This T cell receptor (beta chain) was recovered during a study of shared clonotypes between healthy human individuals. Investigators divided CD4+ cells into CD45RA+ naive and CD45RA-negative memory subsets. The authors' processing: Quality scores were absent from the junction-only immunoSEQ sequences, so filtering differed. Sequencing was performed with immunoSEQ multiplex PCR; in TCRdb, only in-frame clones are kept and a portion is missing. V and J calls and clone size are copied from that table; D and trimming were computed from the DNA. The profile covers fewer than 3 million clones, with about 90% appearing a single time and 0.37% taken by the ten largest. The clonotype originates from a young man in good health. Some clones in this sample may be carry-over from other donors' samples. Sequenced: naive CD4+ T cells from PBMCs. Regarding subset: CD45RA+ positively selected.

The CDR3 DNA reads as TGTGCCAGCAGCCCCGGGACTAGCGGGAGTATCACCGGGGAGCTGTTTTTT. Its protein is CASSPGTSGSITGELFF. The genes are TRBV7-7 and TRBJ2-2; 14 bases line up with TRBD2. V gave up 5 bases and J gave up 4 bases; unmatched junction bases: 6. The germline V gene encodes CDR1 SSHAT and CDR2 FNYEAQ (reference sequence). The CDR3 spans 17 residues.